This T cell receptor (beta chain) was sequenced during a study of shared T cell receptors in the human thymus. Sequencing was performed with immunoSEQ multiplex PCR; in TCRdb, only in-frame clones are kept and a portion is missing. The sample lists fewer than 700,000 clones, 70% to 90% occurring once. The CDR3 contains 15 residues. Germline-derived CDR1 and CDR2 are KGHSY and FQNENV. The V gene end was trimmed by 2 bases and the J gene end by 1 base; junction bases not matched to a gene: 4. These data are also associated with another study on human thymus T cells. Turning to that study: Each of the donors was a healthy Finnish infant who was undergoing open corrective cardiac surgery for congenital heart defects. During corrective heart surgery, resections were taken, and the thymus tissue came from them. Across thymic and blood repertoires, the usage of V and J genes appeared to be biased.

Sequenced sample: thymocytes. The origin of this receptor is a boy under three years old with a congenital heart defect. The rearrangement uses TRBV16 and TRBJ1-1; TRBD1 matches 7 bases. Here the CDR3 reads CASSQKRGQNTEAFF. The CDR3 DNA sequence: TGTGCCAGCAGCCAAAAAAGGGGGCAGAACACTGAAGCTTTCTTT.